This T cell receptor beta chain was recovered during a study of shared T cell receptors in the human thymus. The CDR3 has 15 amino acids. The V end was cut by 4 bases, the J end by 0 bases, with 10 bases between. Germline CDR1 is SGHAT and CDR2 is FQDESV (reference sequence). This clone was counted only a few times. Libraries were prepared by immunoSEQ multiplex PCR; TCRdb keeps only in-frame clonotypes and omits some of them. The sample includes roughly 500,000 clones, approximately 78% of them seen just once. This sample also belongs to another study, concerning human thymus T cells. That source reports: Samples came from healthy Finnish infants during open corrective cardiac surgery. The thymus was resected at corrective cardiac surgery. V and J gene usage appeared biased in thymic and blood repertoires. Thymic repertoires of unrelated individuals were reported in related research to overlap highly.

The sequenced sample was thymocytes. The chain recombines TRBV11-1 with TRBJ2-1; unclear D gene. This receptor was identified in a boy under two years old with a congenital heart defect. This CDR3 is CASSSQASSYNEQFF. The CDR3 DNA reads as TGTGCCAGCAGCTCGCAGGCGAGCTCCTACAATGAGCAGTTCTTC.